These T cell receptor beta chains were read from a single sample in a study of a mutant IDH1 vaccine in newly diagnosed glioma. Here immunoSEQ multiplex PCR was the method, and the copy in TCRdb shows in-frame clones only, minus some. The sample lists about 59,000 clones; about 91% were seen once. The sequencing here drew on PBMCs, taken from a glioma patient treated with radiotherapy, temozolomide or both. These receptors all stem from a man aged 50 or older with glioma. Both conserved end residues are trimmed from each CDR3.

>TRBV4-3|TRBJ1-2
ASSQDREGVDGYT
>TRBV25-1|TRBJ2-5
ASSDYQETQY
>TRBV11-2|TRBJ1-3
ASSLTVTGNTIY
>TRBV7-3|TRBJ1-1
ASSGGTGTEAF
>TRBV19|TRBJ1-1
ASTLGQGVGTEAF
>TRBV7-2|TRBJ2-7
ASSLVVPTYEQY
>TRBV7-6|TRBJ1-1
ASSAQGSMNTEAF
>TRBV28|TRBJ1-4
ASRTTANEKLF
>TRBV5-4|TRBJ2-1
ASSRGGGPSYNEQF
>TRBV25-1|TRBJ2-1
ASSPPGLAAYNEQF
>TRBV18|TRBJ1-5
ASSPPGTHSNQPQH
>TRBV9|TRBJ1-3
ASSVGGFGNTIY
>TRBV6-5|TRBJ1-5
ASSPVKGPQH
>TRBV11-2|TRBJ1-2
ASSLELGGNYGYT
>TRBV30|TRBJ1-5
AWSEGAIDQPQH
>TRBV7-6|TRBJ2-1
ASSLAAGNQGEKQF
>TRBV5-5|TRBJ2-1
ASSLSLTTYNEQF
>TRBV30|TRBJ2-1
AWNRDLINEQF
>TRBV4-3|TRBJ1-2
ASSQGSEARYGYT
>TRBV6-1|TRBJ1-1
ASSEQGSNTEAF
>TRBV6-5|NA
ASSYSAVFTYEQY
>TRBV29-1|TRBJ1-4
SVAVSLKAEKLF
>TRBV4-1|TRBJ1-1
ASSAGQDGREAF
>TRBV6-1|TRBJ2-1
ASSEGINEQF
>TRBV4-3|TRBJ1-2
ASSQAGTGGDGYT
>TRBV5-4|TRBJ2-5
ASSLGTGYFETQY
>TRBV5-6|TRBJ2-3
ASSFGVGLYGADTQY
>TRBV4-1|TRBJ2-5
ASSQDPIKETQY
>TRBV18|TRBJ1-1
ASSGDRGFTEAF
>TRBV5-1|TRBJ2-7
ASSLEYVGQSYEQY
>TRBV19|TRBJ1-2
AASSTASNYGYT
>TRBV10-3|TRBJ1-5
AISERGGDNQPQH
>TRBV2|TRBJ1-2
ASSEEWPNYGYT
>TRBV7-2|TRBJ1-3
ASSLLPGQPRGNTIY
>TRBV18|TRBJ2-7
ASSDGSTYEQY
>TRBV6-5|TRBJ1-2
ASSYGPGTGDGYT
>TRBV7-9|TRBJ1-3
ASSPQLGSTIY
>TRBV6-6|TRBJ1-1
ASSYRPPYDDEAF
>TRBV18|TRBJ1-5
ASSPGQANQPQH
>TRBV7-8|TRBJ2-3
ASSLSIRKGGRSDTQY
>TRBV9|TRBJ2-2
ASSVVGWSGGELF
>TRBV6-5|TRBJ2-2
ASKLTGELF
>TRBV2|TRBJ1-1
ASSEPRQGVAEAF
>TRBV29-1|TRBJ2-1
SELDRASYNEQF
>TRBV20-1|TRBJ1-5
SASGGQPQH